This TCR beta chain was obtained from a study of blood T cell repertoires in COVID-19. On the study more broadly: Sample material is recorded as cDNA or gDNA derived from T cells, B-cell-depleted T cells, or PBMCs.

Repertoires were generated with immunoSEQ multiplex PCR, while TCRdb's copy carries only in-frame clones and drops some. Of roughly 240,000 clones listed, about 82% were seen once; the top ten hold roughly 2%. The V end lost 2 bases, the J end lost 3 bases, and 9 bases lay between the germline ends. Germline CDR1 SGHTS, CDR2 YDEGEE. The CDR3 sequence is 13 residues long. The chain couples TRBV5-8 to TRBJ2-7, with D possibly being TRBD2 (5 bases). Sequenced: PBMCs or T cells enriched from blood (not recorded which). This sequence was found in a woman aged 50 to 65 who had recovered from COVID-19. The CDR3, as DNA: TGTGCCAGCAGCTTAGCTAGCAGCTACGAGCAGTACTTC. Its translation is CASSLASSYEQYF.